This T cell receptor (beta chain) stems from a study of human T cells and chemical hapten exposure. Library construction involved attaching unique molecular identifiers to individual cDNA molecules, which allowed quantitative, reproducible TCR counting. Original analysis: Between about 23,224 and 750,000 TCRs appeared in each sample, and the median stood at 95,638. TCRdb reanalysed the RACE reads using MiXCR and keeps one entry per CDR3 protein. TCRdb, not the original authors, processed these V and J calls. The sample has around 80,000 distinct CDR3 sequences, approximately 8.6% seen once. V shed 4 bases, J shed 3 bases, and the junction held 12 bases outside the gene matches. The CDR3 runs to 18 residues. Germline assignment: CDR1 MNHEY and CDR2 SMNVEV (reference sequence). Documented time point: healthy volunteer bleed at 6 weeks. The authors' total RNA extraction used unfractionated whole blood.

This clonotype was seen many times. This sequence originates from a male donor in good health. Some clones in this sample may be carry-over from other donors' samples. The sample taken for sequencing was whole blood. The chain employs TRBV27 and TRBJ1-4, with 9 bases lining up with TRBD1. In nucleotides, the CDR3 is TGTGCCAGCAGTTCCCAGCCGGGACAGGGACGTTCTAATGAAAAACTGTTTTTT. It codes for CASSSQPGQGRSNEKLFF.